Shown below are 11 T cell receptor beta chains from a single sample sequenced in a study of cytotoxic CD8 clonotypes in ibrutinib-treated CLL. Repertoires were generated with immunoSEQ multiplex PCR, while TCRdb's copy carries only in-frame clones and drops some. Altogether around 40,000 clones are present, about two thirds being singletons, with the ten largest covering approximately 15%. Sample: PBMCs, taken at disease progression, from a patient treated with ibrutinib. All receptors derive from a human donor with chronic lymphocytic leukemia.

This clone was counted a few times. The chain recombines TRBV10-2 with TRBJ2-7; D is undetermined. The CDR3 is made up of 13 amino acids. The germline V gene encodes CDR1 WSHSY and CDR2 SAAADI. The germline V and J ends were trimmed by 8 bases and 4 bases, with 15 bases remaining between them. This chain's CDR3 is CASGLDTNYEQYF. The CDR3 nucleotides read TGCGCCAGCGGATTGGATACGAATTACGAGCAGTACTTC.

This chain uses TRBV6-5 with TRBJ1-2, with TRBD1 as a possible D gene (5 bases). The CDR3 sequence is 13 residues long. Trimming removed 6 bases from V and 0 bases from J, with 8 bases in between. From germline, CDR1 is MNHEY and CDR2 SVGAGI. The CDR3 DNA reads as TGTGCCAGCAGCAGGGTAGCTAACTATGGCTACACCTTC. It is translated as CASSRVANYGYTF.

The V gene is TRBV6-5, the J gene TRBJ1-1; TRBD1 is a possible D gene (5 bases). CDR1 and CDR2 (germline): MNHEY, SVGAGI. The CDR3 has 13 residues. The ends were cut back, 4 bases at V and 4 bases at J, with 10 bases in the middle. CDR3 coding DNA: TGTGCCAGCAGTTTCCCAGGGACCACTGAAGCTTTCTTT. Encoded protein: CASSFPGTTEAFF.

The CDR3 spells CASSRGGGIPPSYNEQFF. The CDR3 nucleotides read TGTGCCAGCTCTCGAGGCGGGGGGATCCCGCCCTCCTACAATGAGCAGTTCTTC. This chain uses TRBV7-9 with TRBJ2-1; 8 bases line up with TRBD2. V trimming: 8 bases; J trimming: 0 bases; junction bases outside the gene matches: 15. This CDR3 is built from 18 residues. CDR1 is SEHNR, CDR2 FQNEAQ, per germline (reference sequence).

The CDR3 DNA reads TGTGCCAGCAGCGGCTTCGTAGGGAACACTGAAGCTTTCTTT. As protein: CASSGFVGNTEAFF. The chain recombines TRBV7-9 with TRBJ1-1, with D unclear. There are 14 residues in the CDR3. CDR1 and CDR2 from the germline V gene are SEHNR and FQNEAQ (reference sequence). The V end lost 5 bases, the J end lost 1 base, and 11 bases lay between the germline ends.

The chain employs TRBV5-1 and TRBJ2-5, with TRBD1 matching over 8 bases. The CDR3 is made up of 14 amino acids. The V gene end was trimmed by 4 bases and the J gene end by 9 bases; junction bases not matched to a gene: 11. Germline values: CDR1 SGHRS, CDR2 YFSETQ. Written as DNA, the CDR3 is TGCGCCAGCAGCCCGTCGACAGGGGCCCAGGCCCAGTACTTC. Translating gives CASSPSTGAQAQYF.

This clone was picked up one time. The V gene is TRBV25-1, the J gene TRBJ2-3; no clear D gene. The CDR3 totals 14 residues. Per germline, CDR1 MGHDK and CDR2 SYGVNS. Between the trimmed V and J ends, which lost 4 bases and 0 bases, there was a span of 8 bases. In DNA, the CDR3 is TGTGCCAGCAGTGTAGTGGGGAGCACAGATACGCAGTATTTT. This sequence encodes CASSVVGSTDTQYF.

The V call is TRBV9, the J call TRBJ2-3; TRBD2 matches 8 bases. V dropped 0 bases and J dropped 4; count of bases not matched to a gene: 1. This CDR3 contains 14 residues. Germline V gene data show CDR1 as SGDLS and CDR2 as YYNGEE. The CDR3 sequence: CASSVAGGPDTQYF. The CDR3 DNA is TGTGCCAGCAGCGTAGCGGGGGGGCCAGATACGCAGTATTTT.

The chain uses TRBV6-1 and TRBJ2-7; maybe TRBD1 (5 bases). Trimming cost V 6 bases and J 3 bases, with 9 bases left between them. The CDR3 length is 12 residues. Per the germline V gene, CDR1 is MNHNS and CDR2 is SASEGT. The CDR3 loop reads CASRTALYEQYF. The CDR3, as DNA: TGTGCCAGCAGGACAGCCCTCTACGAGCAGTACTTC.

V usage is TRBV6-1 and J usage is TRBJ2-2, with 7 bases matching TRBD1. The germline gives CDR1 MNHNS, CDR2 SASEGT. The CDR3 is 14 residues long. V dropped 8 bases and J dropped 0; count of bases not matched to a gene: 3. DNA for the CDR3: TGTGCCAGCGCCGGGACAGCGAACACCGGGGAGCTGTTTTTT. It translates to CASAGTANTGELFF.

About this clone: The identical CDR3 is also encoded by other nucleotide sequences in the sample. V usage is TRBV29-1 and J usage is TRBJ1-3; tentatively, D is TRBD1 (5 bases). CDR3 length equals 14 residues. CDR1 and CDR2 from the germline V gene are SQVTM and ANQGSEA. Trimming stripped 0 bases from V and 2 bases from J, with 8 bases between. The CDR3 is CSVEDVGAGNTIYF. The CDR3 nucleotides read TGCAGCGTTGAAGACGTAGGGGCTGGAAACACCATATATTTT.